The 19 T cell receptor beta chains reported below all come from one sample, sequenced in a study of cytomegalovirus exposure and HLA in healthy donors. A multiplex PCR was run with 60 Vbeta primers and 13 Jbeta primers. Here immunoSEQ multiplex PCR was the method, and the copy in TCRdb shows in-frame clones only, minus some. The data show some 77,000 clones, about 80% seen once. The sequencing sample was made of PBMCs. All receptors derive from a man in his forties or fifties in good health and CMV-seropositive.

The chain employs TRBV12-5 and TRBJ2-3, with 12 bases lining up with TRBD2. The CDR3 is made up of 22 amino acids. The V segment lost 5 bases and the J segment 4 bases; nucleotides outside the gene matches: 25. Germline V lookup: CDR1 LGHNT, CDR2 FRNRAP. The CDR3 DNA sequence: TGTGCTAGTGGTCGTAGTGACAGCGGACTAGCGGGAACGCCCTACGGCCCAGATACGCAGTATTTT. Translated, it gives CASGRSDSGLAGTPYGPDTQYF.

This clone was seen a handful of times. The rearrangement links TRBV30 to TRBJ2-7, with TRBD1 matching over 9 bases. Trimming at V came to 0 bases and at J to 7 bases, leaving 13 bases not matched to a gene. CDR3 length: 16 amino acids. Looked up from germline, CDR1 is GTSNPN and CDR2 is SVGIG (reference sequence). CDR3 loop: CAWSVQLGQGAREQYF. The CDR3 DNA reads TGTGCCTGGAGTGTACAGCTGGGACAGGGAGCGAGAGAGCAGTACTTC.

The gene calls are TRBV18 and TRBJ2-5; D gene unclear. Germline V gene lookup returns CDR1 KGHSH and CDR2 LQKENI. The CDR3 length is 18 residues. The V gene lost 0 bases and the J gene lost 0 bases, with 17 bases spanning the gap. CDR3 sequence: CASSPPGVGRLYQETQYF. In DNA, the CDR3 is TGTGCCAGCTCACCACCGGGCGTGGGCAGGTTATACCAAGAGACCCAGTACTTC.

V gene TRBV29-1 combines with J gene TRBJ1-1, with 8 bases aligning to TRBD1. With V trimmed by 4 bases and J by 6 bases, 7 bases remained unmatched. The CDR3 is made up of 13 amino acids. Looked up from germline, CDR1 is SQVTM and CDR2 is ANQGSEA. CDR3 sequence reads: CSVGLDRDAEAFF. The CDR3 DNA follows: TGCAGCGTTGGTCTGGACAGGGACGCTGAAGCTTTCTTT.

The sample holds one count of this clone. The CDR3 bases are TGTGCCAGCAGTTCTCCCTCTAGCGGGAGTCCTGAGCAGTTCTTC. Translation gives CASSSPSSGSPEQFF. The genes are TRBV6-6 and TRBJ2-1, with TRBD2 identical over 10 bases. CDR1 and CDR2 (germline): MNHNY, SVGAGI (reference sequence). The CDR3 covers 15 residues. V was pared by 4 bases and J by 9 bases, with 9 bases of the junction left unmatched.

V gene TRBV18 combines with J gene TRBJ2-7, with 11 bases identical to TRBD1. Germline CDR1 reads KGHSH; CDR2 reads LQKENI. The V segment lost 5 bases and the J segment 2 bases; nucleotides outside the gene matches: 11. This CDR3 region has 17 residues. This chain's CDR3 is CASSFGQGAKGPYEQYF. The DNA of the CDR3 is TGTGCCAGCTCATTCGGACAGGGGGCTAAAGGCCCCTACGAGCAGTACTTC.

This clone has a single count. The genes are TRBV27 and TRBJ1-2; unclear D gene. CDR1 MNHEY and CDR2 SMNVEV come from the germline V gene (reference sequence). The V end was cut by 4 bases, the J end by 7 bases, with 10 bases between. The CDR3 extends over 12 amino acids. The CDR3 nucleotides read TGTGCCAGCAGTTGGAGGAGTAGTGGCTACACCTTC. It specifies CASSWRSSGYTF.

The sample holds a few counts of this clone. The genes are TRBV30 and TRBJ2-3, with TRBD2 identical over 8 bases. The V gene's germline CDR1 is GTSNPN and CDR2 SVGIG (reference sequence). The CDR3 sequence is 15 residues long. The J segment lost 4 bases and the V segment lost 3 bases, leaving 9 bases of the junction unmatched. The CDR3 reads CAWRKVAGRADTQYF. In DNA form, the CDR3 reads TGTGCCTGGAGAAAGGTAGCGGGAAGGGCAGATACGCAGTATTTT.

V and J are TRBV5-1 and TRBJ2-1; a possible D gene is TRBD1 (6 bases). Germline V CDR1 and CDR2: SGHRS, YFSETQ. The V and J ends lost 4 bases and 7 bases respectively, with 12 bases between them. This CDR3 comprises 13 residues. CDR3 residues: CASSKNQGNEQFF. The CDR3 DNA is TGCGCCAGCAGCAAAAACCAGGGGAATGAGCAGTTCTTC.

The genes are TRBV7-2 and TRBJ1-2; a weak D match, TRBD1 (6 bases). Germline V gives CDR1 SGHTA, CDR2 FQGNSA. Trimming pared 6 bases from V and 5 bases from J, leaving 16 bases between. CDR3 length: 14 residues. This CDR3 is CASRLGVQGYGYTF. In nucleotides, the CDR3 is TGTGCCAGCAGGCTGGGGGTACAGGGATATGGCTACACCTTC.

V usage is TRBV6-1 and J usage is TRBJ2-7; weak D call: TRBD2 (5 bases). This CDR3 is 13 amino acids long. The V end was cut by 7 bases, the J end by 1 base, with 11 bases between. CDR1 MNHNS and CDR2 SASEGT come from the germline V gene. CDR3 coding DNA: TGTGCCAGCACACGGACGGGATCCTACGAGCAGTACTTC. Its protein product is CASTRTGSYEQYF.

The V call is TRBV7-9, the J call TRBJ2-7; D might be TRBD1 (6 bases). CDR1 and CDR2 from the germline V gene are SEHNR and FQNEAQ (reference sequence). Between the trimmed V and J ends, which lost 3 bases and 4 bases, there was a span of 16 bases. This CDR3 spans 15 amino acids. The CDR3 region is CASSFLGQTAYEQYF. For the CDR3, the DNA is TGTGCCAGCAGCTTCCTAGGACAGACGGCATACGAGCAGTACTTC. The entire variable domain, with the rest obtained from reference TRBV7-9 and TRBJ2-7, is as follows: DTGVSQNPRHKITKRGQNVTFRCDPISEHNRLYWYRQTLGQGPEFLTYFQNEAQLEKSRLLSDRFSAERPKGSFSTLEIQRTEQGDSAMYLCASSFLGQTAYEQYFGPGTRLTVT.

The chain links TRBV5-6 to TRBJ1-1; D is unclear. The CDR3 sequence is 13 residues long. Trimming stripped 1 base from V and 1 base from J, with 5 bases between. CDR1 SGHDT and CDR2 YYEEEE come from the germline V gene. The CDR3 protein is CASSLISNTEAFF. CDR3 DNA: TGTGCCAGCAGCTTGATATCGAACACTGAAGCTTTCTTT. Full variable domain (missing parts from reference TRBV5-6 and TRBJ1-1): DAGVTQSPTHLIKTRGQQVTLRCSPKSGHDTVSWYQQALGQGPQFIFQYYEEEERQRGNFPDRFSGHQFPNYSSELNVNALLLGDSALYLCASSLISNTEAFFGQGTRLTVV.

V usage is TRBV25-1 and J usage is TRBJ1-1; 7 nucleotides align to TRBD1. The CDR3 covers 16 residues. The germline V gene has CDR1 MGHDK and CDR2 SYGVNS. V shed 6 bases and J 3 bases; nucleotides not matched to a gene: 13. As DNA, the CDR3 is TGTGCCAGCAGAGCCACGTTTAACAGGGGTGACACTGAAGCTTTCTTT. This codes for CASRATFNRGDTEAFF. The complete variable domain, with remaining parts taken from reference TRBV25-1 and TRBJ1-1, reads EADIYQTPRYLVIGTGKKITLECSQTMGHDKMYWYQQDPGMELHLIHYSYGVNSTEKGDLSSESTVSRIRTEHFPLTLESARPSHTSQYLCASRATFNRGDTEAFFGQGTRLTVV.

About this clone: A read error may account for a junction end that differs from germline. This rearrangement joins TRBV4-1 to TRBJ2-3, with 8 bases that match TRBD1. The CDR3 has 16 amino acids. Germline assignment: CDR1 MGHRA and CDR2 YSYEKL. CDR3 sequence reads: CASTQQGGDATDTQYF. Here the CDR3 DNA reads TGCGCCAGCACCCAACAGGGGGGAGATGCAACAGATACGCAGTATTTT.

The chain recombines TRBV2 with TRBJ2-7; weak D call: TRBD2 (5 bases). CDR3 length: 14 amino acids. Germline CDR1 and CDR2: SNHLY and FYNNEI. Deletions cut 7 bases from V and 0 bases from J, with 13 bases between. The DNA for the CDR3 is TGTGCCAGCACGGGCCTAACTAGCTCCTACGAGCAGTACTTC. Residues: CASTGLTSSYEQYF.

The chain joins TRBV6-1 to TRBJ2-1; 9 bases map to TRBD1. Trimming cost V 9 bases and J 7 bases; bases outside gene matches: 7. The CDR3 contains 13 residues. The V gene's germline CDR1 is MNHNS and CDR2 SASEGT. The CDR3 DNA is TGTGCCAGTGGACAGGGGCCAGGGAATGAGCAGTTCTTC. As protein: CASGQGPGNEQFF.

The chain joins TRBV11-2 to TRBJ2-7, with TRBD2 matching over 9 bases. This CDR3 has 15 amino acids. With V trimmed by 5 bases and J by 4 bases, 9 bases remained unmatched. CDR1 and CDR2 from the germline V gene are SGHAT and FQNNGV. The DNA of the CDR3 is TGTGCCAGCAGCATCCCTGGGGCGGGAGGGTACGAGCAGTACTTC. It specifies CASSIPGAGGYEQYF.

The genes are TRBV11-3 and TRBJ2-5, with TRBD2 identical over 16 bases. Germline trimming cut 5 bases from V and 5 bases from J; bases unmatched to any gene: 17. From germline, CDR1 is SGHNT and CDR2 YENEEA. The CDR3 totals 20 residues. The CDR3 DNA reads as TGTGCCAGCAGCCGTCCCGGGACTAGCGGGAGGGCCGTCCCCGATGAGACCCAGTACTTC. It translates to CASSRPGTSGRAVPDETQYF.